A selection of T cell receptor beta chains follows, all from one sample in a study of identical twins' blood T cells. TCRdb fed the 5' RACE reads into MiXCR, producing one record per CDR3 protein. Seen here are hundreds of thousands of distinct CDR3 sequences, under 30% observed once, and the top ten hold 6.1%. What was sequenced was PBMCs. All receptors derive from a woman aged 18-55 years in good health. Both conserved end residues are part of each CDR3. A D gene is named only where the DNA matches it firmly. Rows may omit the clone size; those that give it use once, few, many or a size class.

cdr3_nt: TGTGCCAGCAGACGATCCCGGGCCCCCCTTCGCTATGGCTACACCTTC; cdr3_aa: CASRRSRAPLRYGYTF; d_call: .; clone_size: .; v_call: TRBV11-2; j_call: TRBJ1-2
cdr3_nt: TGTGCCAGCACCCGGGACATTAGGAACACTGAAGCTTTCTTT; cdr3_aa: CASTRDIRNTEAFF; d_call: .; clone_size: .; v_call: TRBV6-5; j_call: TRBJ1-1
cdr3_nt: TGTGCCAGCTCCCTTAACCCGGGACAGGACAAACATTTT; cdr3_aa: CASSLNPGQDKHF; d_call: TRBD1; clone_size: few; v_call: TRBV18; j_call: TRBJ1-5
cdr3_nt: TGTGCCAGCAGCTTGTGGGGGGGTGAGCAGTTCTTC; cdr3_aa: CASSLWGGEQFF; d_call: TRBD2; clone_size: .; v_call: TRBV5-5; j_call: TRBJ2-1
cdr3_nt: TGCGCCAGCACCGGCTATGGTGGGTACATCTCCTACAATGAGCAGTTCTTC; cdr3_aa: CASTGYGGYISYNEQFF; d_call: .; clone_size: few; v_call: TRBV5-1; j_call: TRBJ2-1
cdr3_nt: TGTGCCAGCAAAAAAGGAAAGGTCGGCTCTGGAAACACCATATATTTT; cdr3_aa: CASKKGKVGSGNTIYF; d_call: .; clone_size: .; v_call: TRBV6-5; j_call: TRBJ1-3
cdr3_nt: TGTGCCAGTAACGGGCTGTCGAACTATGGCTACACCTTC; cdr3_aa: CASNGLSNYGYTF; d_call: .; clone_size: .; v_call: TRBV19; j_call: TRBJ1-2
cdr3_nt: TGCGCCAGCAGTCGGACTAGCGGGATAACCGGGGAGCTGTTTTTT; cdr3_aa: CASSRTSGITGELFF; d_call: TRBD2; clone_size: few; v_call: TRBV23-1; j_call: TRBJ2-2
cdr3_nt: TGTGCCAGCAGTCTCAGTTATACGCAGTATTTT; cdr3_aa: CASSLSYTQYF; d_call: .; clone_size: .; v_call: TRBV6-2/TRBV6-3; j_call: TRBJ2-3
cdr3_nt: TGTGCCAGCAGTGAGGGAAGGATCGGCGAGCAGTACTTC; cdr3_aa: CASSEGRIGEQYF; d_call: .; clone_size: .; v_call: TRBV2; j_call: TRBJ2-7
cdr3_nt: TGCAGTGCTAGTATAATCAGCTACGAGCAGTACTTC; cdr3_aa: CSASIISYEQYF; d_call: .; clone_size: .; v_call: TRBV20-1; j_call: TRBJ2-7
cdr3_nt: TGTGCCAGCAGCCAAGAGGGGCACCGCTCCTACGAGCAGTACTTC; cdr3_aa: CASSQEGHRSYEQYF; d_call: .; clone_size: .; v_call: TRBV3-1; j_call: TRBJ2-7
cdr3_nt: TGTGCCAGCAGCTATACAGTGGGGGGGAACACTGAAGCTTTCTTT; cdr3_aa: CASSYTVGGNTEAFF; d_call: .; clone_size: few; v_call: TRBV7-2; j_call: TRBJ1-1
cdr3_nt: TGTGCCAGCAGCCCCCTGAGGGATAGCAATCAGCCCCAGCATTTT; cdr3_aa: CASSPLRDSNQPQHF; d_call: .; clone_size: many; v_call: TRBV6-1; j_call: TRBJ1-5
cdr3_nt: TGTGCCAGCAGCGTAGTCGGGCACCTGAACACTGAAGCTTTCTTT; cdr3_aa: CASSVVGHLNTEAFF; d_call: .; clone_size: .; v_call: TRBV9; j_call: TRBJ1-1
cdr3_nt: TGTGCCAGCAGCTTAGGACCGGGAGAAGGGTACAATGAGCAGTTCTTC; cdr3_aa: CASSLGPGEGYNEQFF; d_call: .; clone_size: .; v_call: TRBV11-2; j_call: TRBJ2-1
cdr3_nt: TGCAGTGCTAGATCAGGGGACACAGATACGCAGTATTTT; cdr3_aa: CSARSGDTDTQYF; d_call: .; clone_size: many; v_call: TRBV20-1; j_call: TRBJ2-3
cdr3_nt: TGCGCCAGCAGCCAAGGGGTCCCCGGGGAGCTGTTTTTT; cdr3_aa: CASSQGVPGELFF; d_call: .; clone_size: .; v_call: TRBV4-3; j_call: TRBJ2-2
cdr3_nt: TGTGCCAGCTCACCACCGTTGGCAGGCCTTCGCCTTCAGGATAACACTGAAGCTTTCTTT; cdr3_aa: CASSPPLAGLRLQDNTEAFF; d_call: .; clone_size: .; v_call: TRBV18; j_call: TRBJ1-1
cdr3_nt: TGTGCCAGCAGAAGGGGAGTATTACAAGAGACCCAGTACTTC; cdr3_aa: CASRRGVLQETQYF; d_call: .; clone_size: few; v_call: TRBV6-1; j_call: TRBJ2-5
cdr3_nt: TGTGCCAGCAGGTCCCGGCCTGGGACTGAAGCTTTCTTT; cdr3_aa: CASRSRPGTEAFF; d_call: .; clone_size: .; v_call: TRBV7-6; j_call: TRBJ1-1
cdr3_nt: TGTGCCAGCAGCGTGGATCTTTCACCCCTCCACTTT; cdr3_aa: CASSVDLSPLHF; d_call: .; clone_size: few; v_call: TRBV7-8; j_call: TRBJ1-6
cdr3_nt: TGTGTCAGTAGCCCAATAGCGGGAGTAGGAACCGGGGAGCTGTTTTTT; cdr3_aa: CVSSPIAGVGTGELFF; d_call: TRBD2; clone_size: .; v_call: TRBV19; j_call: TRBJ2-2
cdr3_nt: TGCGCCAGCGGACTGGTAAGGGGAGGCTACACCTTC; cdr3_aa: CASGLVRGGYTF; d_call: .; clone_size: few; v_call: TRBV10-2; j_call: TRBJ1-2
cdr3_nt: TGTGCCAGCTCGCCAACTAACCAAGAGACCCAGTACTTC; cdr3_aa: CASSPTNQETQYF; d_call: .; clone_size: few; v_call: TRBV18; j_call: TRBJ2-5
cdr3_nt: TGTGCCAGCAGCTTAGTAGGTCTAGCGGCTCGCGATGAGCAGTTCTTC; cdr3_aa: CASSLVGLAARDEQFF; d_call: TRBD2; clone_size: .; v_call: TRBV7-8; j_call: TRBJ2-1